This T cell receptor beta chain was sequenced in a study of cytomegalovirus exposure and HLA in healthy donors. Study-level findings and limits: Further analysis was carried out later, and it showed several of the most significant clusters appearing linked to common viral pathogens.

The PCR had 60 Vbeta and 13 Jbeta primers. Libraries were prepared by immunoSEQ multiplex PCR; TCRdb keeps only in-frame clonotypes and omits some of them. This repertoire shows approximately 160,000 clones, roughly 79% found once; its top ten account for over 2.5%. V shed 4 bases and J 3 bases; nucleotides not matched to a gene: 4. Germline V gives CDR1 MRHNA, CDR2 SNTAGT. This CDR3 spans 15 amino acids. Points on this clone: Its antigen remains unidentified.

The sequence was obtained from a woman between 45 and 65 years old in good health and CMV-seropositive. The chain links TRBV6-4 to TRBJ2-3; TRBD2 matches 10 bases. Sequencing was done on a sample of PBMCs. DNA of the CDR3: TGTGCCAGCAGTGCCTCGACTAGCGGGACAGATACGCAGTATTTT. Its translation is CASSASTSGTDTQYF.